Following are 2 T cell receptor beta chains from one sample sequenced in a study of shared clonotypes between healthy human individuals. Profiling relied on immunoSEQ multiplex PCR, and the TCRdb table lists in-frame clones only, not all of them. Among some 510,000 clones listed, about four fifths were seen once. The specimen was PBMCs. These receptor sequences come from a woman aged 40 to 49 in good health. Some clones in this sample may be carry-over from other donors' samples.

As concerns this clone: The junction shows a germline mismatch at one end, possibly a read error. This chain links TRBV7-7 with TRBJ2-3, with 9 nucleotides matching TRBD2. The CDR3 contains 19 residues. Germline V gene data show CDR1 as SSHAT and CDR2 as FNYEAQ (reference sequence). The CDR3 DNA sequence: TGTGCTAGCAGCCAAATCCCGCGTGGGGCGGGAGGGCTCGCAGATACGCAGTATTTT. Protein product: CASSQIPRGAGGLADTQYF.

This rearrangement joins TRBV27 to TRBJ2-2, with D possibly matching TRBD2 (5 bases). This CDR3 comprises 14 residues. Trimming took off 3 bases at V and 5 bases at J, with 10 bases between the two ends. Germline CDR1 reads MNHEY; CDR2 reads SMNVEV (reference sequence). The CDR3 nucleotides are TGTGCCAGCAGTTTCACGGGGATGACCGGGGAGCTGTTTTTT. This gives the protein CASSFTGMTGELFF.